This T cell receptor beta chain was documented in a study of shared clonotypes between healthy human individuals. The assay was immunoSEQ multiplex PCR, and TCRdb's table has in-frame clones only and misses some. There are approximately 2.3 million clones in the sample; 80% to 95% occur only once, and around 0.4% lies in the top ten. This CDR3 has 18 residues. Germline V gene sequence: CDR1 SGHAT, CDR2 FQNNGV. The junction had 8 bases not matched to a gene; V was cut back by 4 bases and J by 0 bases. The receptor comes from a man aged 18-30 years in good health. Some clones in this sample may be carry-over from other donors' samples. The chain carries TRBV11-2 and TRBJ2-3; 12 bases match TRBD2. Sequenced: naive CD4+ T cells from PBMCs. Subset specified: CD45RA+ positively selected. The CDR3 DNA reads TGTGCCAGCAGCTCCGCCGGACTAGCGGGGACTAGCACAGATACGCAGTATTTT. It codes for CASSSAGLAGTSTDTQYF. Together with reference TRBV11-2 and TRBJ2-3, the CDR3 gives the full variable domain: EAGVAQSPRYKIIEKRQSVAFWCNPISGHATLYWYQQILGQGPKLLIQFQNNGVVDDSQLPKDRFSAERLKGVDSTLKIQPAKLEDSAVYLCASSSAGLAGTSTDTQYFGPGTRLTVL.